The text below deals with one T cell receptor (beta chain). CDR3 length: 15 residues. Trimming left V 6 bases short and J 2 bases short, with 11 bases between. Germline CDR1 and CDR2: MDHEN and SYDVKM. The data derive from a study of blood T cell repertoires in COVID-19. About the research overall: Italy, Spain and the United States were the sources of the convalescent and acute COVID-19 samples. The cDNA or gDNA used as material had been derived from T cells, B-cell-depleted T cells, or PBMCs.

Source study methods: Amplified reference gene primers provided the basis for estimating nucleated cell counts. TCRdb's copy holds only in-frame clones and misses some; the assay was immunoSEQ multiplex PCR. V, J and clone size are taken as reported in that table, and D and trimming were inferred from the DNA itself. The sample consists of almost 200,000 clones, around 89% of them appearing once. Two negative PCRs, clearance, or symptom resolution were required of recovered Cohort 3 donors. The receptor was derived from a woman in her late teens or twenties who had recovered from COVID-19. Sequencing was carried out using PBMCs or T cells enriched from blood (not recorded which). The chain uses TRBV28 and TRBJ1-6; a weak D match, TRBD1 (6 bases). For the CDR3, the DNA is TGTGCCAGCAGCCCCAGGGGCCCCTATAATTCACCCCTCCACTTT. Its translation: CASSPRGPYNSPLHF.